This TCR beta chain was observed in a study of regulatory T cells in long-lasting Graves disease. Points from the study as a whole: Those with persistent disease had in common more public clonotypes (about 2,700) than new patients (roughly 1,000). Accuracy might have suffered from few samples. Favoring TRBV28, TRBJ1-2 and TRBJ2-5 was a feature seen in persistent disease.

HTBI primers from iRepertoire and Arm-PCR of CDR3 regions yielded the TCR beta libraries. Authors' methods: Throughout the samples, researchers identified 60 to 70 TRBV and about 15 TRBJ segments. Each CDR3 protein gets one entry after TCRdb re-called the multiplex PCR reads with MiXCR. TCRdb's processing, not the authors', yielded these V and J calls. The sample holds 200,000 to 250,000 distinct CDR3 sequences, approximately 20% seen once. CDR3 size: 15 residues. V was trimmed by 0 bases and J by 4 bases, leaving 12 bases between them. The germline V gene has CDR1 SNHLY and CDR2 FYNNEI. This clonotype was seen at least ten times. The antigen is undetermined. Time point here: newly diagnosed GD, antithyroid drugs for less than 3 months. From PBMCs, RNA was extracted and then used to make the TCR library.

This rearrangement joins TRBV2 to TRBJ1-2; possible D gene TRBD1, 5 bases. The receptor comes from a female donor with Graves disease. The source material was peripheral blood mononuclear cells (PBMCs), sampled at new diagnosis, from a patient treated with antithyroid drugs. CDR3 coding DNA: TGTGCCAGCAGTGAAGCGGGGCTGTCTAGCTATGGCTACACCTTC. This translates into CASSEAGLSSYGYTF.